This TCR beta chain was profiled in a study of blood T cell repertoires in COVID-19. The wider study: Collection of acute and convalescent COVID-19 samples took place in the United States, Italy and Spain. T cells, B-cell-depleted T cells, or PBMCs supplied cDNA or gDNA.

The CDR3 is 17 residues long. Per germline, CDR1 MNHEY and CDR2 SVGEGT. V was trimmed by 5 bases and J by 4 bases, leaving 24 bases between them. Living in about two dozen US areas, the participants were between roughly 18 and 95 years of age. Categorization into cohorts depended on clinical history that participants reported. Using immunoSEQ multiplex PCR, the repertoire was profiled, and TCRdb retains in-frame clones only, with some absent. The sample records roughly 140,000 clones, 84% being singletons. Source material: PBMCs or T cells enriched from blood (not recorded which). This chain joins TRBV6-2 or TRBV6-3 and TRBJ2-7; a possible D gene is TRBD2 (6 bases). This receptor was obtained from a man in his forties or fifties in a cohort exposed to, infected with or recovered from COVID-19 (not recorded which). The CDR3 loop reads CASSETSLLSAAYEQYF. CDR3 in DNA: TGTGCCAGCAGTGAGACTAGTCTACTGTCCGCCGCGTACGAGCAGTACTTC.